Shown below are 30 T cell receptor beta chains from a single sample sequenced in a study of response to subunit inactivated influenza vaccine. TCRdb redid the calling of the RT-PCR reads with MiXCR, one entry per CDR3 protein. Of hundreds of thousands of distinct CDR3 sequences detected, approximately 13% appear once; the ten largest clones hold 13%. This material consisted of PBMCs from blood, taken 45 days after vaccination. All receptors derive from a man aged 45-65 years who received an inactivated influenza vaccine.

This sequence joins TRBV7-3 and TRBJ2-1; 8 bases map to TRBD2. Germline V CDR1 and CDR2: SGHTA, FQGTGA. The length of the CDR3 is 15 residues. Unmatched junction bases numbered 10, after V lost 5 bases and J lost 7 bases. CDR3: CASSPAAGVGNEQFF. Written as DNA, the CDR3 is TGTGCCAGCAGCCCTGCAGCGGGAGTGGGGAATGAGCAGTTCTTC.

The genes are TRBV20-1 and TRBJ1-2; TRBD1 matches at 9 bases. The germline V gene encodes CDR1 DFQATT and CDR2 SNEGSKA (reference sequence). The V segment lost 4 bases and the J segment 5 bases; nucleotides outside the gene matches: 5. This CDR3 spans 13 amino acids. The CDR3 is CSATDRGGYGYTF. In DNA, the CDR3 is TGCAGTGCTACGGACAGGGGAGGGTATGGCTACACCTTC.

This clonotype was seen a few times. The chain employs TRBV29-1 and TRBJ2-5; D possibly corresponds to TRBD2 (6 bases). Germline loops: CDR1 SQVTM, CDR2 ANQGSEA. The CDR3 has 14 amino acids. V lost 0 bases and J lost 2, with 10 bases in between. The CDR3 nucleotides are TGCAGCGTTGAAGAGCCCGGGAGACAAGAGACCCAGTACTTC. As protein: CSVEEPGRQETQYF.

This clonotype has a count of ten or more. The CDR3: CASSVPGGTGANVLTF. For the CDR3, the DNA is TGCGCCAGCAGCGTACCAGGGGGAACGGGGGCCAACGTCCTGACTTTC. This sequence joins TRBV5-1 and TRBJ2-6; 7 positions match TRBD1. Trimming removed 4 bases from V and 4 bases from J; junction bases left unmatched: 8. The CDR3 has 16 residues. The germline gives CDR1 SGHRS, CDR2 YFSETQ.

This clonotype was detected only a few times. This rearrangement joins TRBV5-1 to TRBJ2-3; D is tentatively TRBD1 or TRBD2 (6 bases each). The V and J ends lost 7 bases and 2 bases respectively, with 17 bases between them. The germline CDR1 and CDR2 sequences are SGHRS and YFSETQ. The CDR3 runs to 15 residues. As DNA, the CDR3 is TGCGCCAGCTGGAAAGGGGGACTCCTCACAGATACGCAGTATTTT. Its translation: CASWKGGLLTDTQYF.

This clonotype was seen many times. This rearrangement joins TRBV29-1 to TRBJ2-7; unclear D gene. CDR1 SQVTM and CDR2 ANQGSEA come from the germline V gene. V gave up 5 bases and J gave up 4 bases, with 15 bases separating them. The CDR3 has 13 amino acids. Here the CDR3 reads CSVYDMGRYEQYF. As DNA, the CDR3 is TGCAGCGTTTACGACATGGGTCGTTACGAGCAGTACTTC.

Only a few counts were recorded for this clonotype. This chain connects TRBV7-9 to TRBJ2-4; D ambiguous. Trimming shortened V by 5 bases and J by 2 bases, and 16 bases separated the two germline ends. Germline values: CDR1 SEHNR, CDR2 FQNEAQ (reference sequence). CDR3 length equals 16 residues. The CDR3: CASSPVFSGPKNIQYF. DNA of the CDR3: TGTGCCAGCAGCCCCGTCTTTTCGGGTCCCAAAAACATTCAGTACTTC.

This clonotype was counted ten times or more. V gene TRBV7-2 combines with J gene TRBJ2-2, with 7 nucleotides matching TRBD1. The J segment lost 0 bases and the V segment lost 6 bases, leaving 7 bases of the junction unmatched. CDR1 and CDR2 (germline): SGHTA, FQGNSA. There are 16 residues in the CDR3. The DNA for the CDR3 is TGTGCCAGCAGTTTGTTGACAGGGTCGAACACCGGGGAGCTGTTTTTT. Its protein is CASSLLTGSNTGELFF.

This clonotype was detected ten times or more. CDR3 protein: CASSPQGSSYEQYF. The CDR3 region has the DNA TGTGCCAGCAGTCCACAGGGGTCCTCCTACGAGCAGTACTTC. This chain connects TRBV12-3 or TRBV12-4 to TRBJ2-7; 7 bases match TRBD1. V trimming: 5 bases; J trimming: 0 bases; junction bases outside the gene matches: 4. There are 14 residues in the CDR3.

This chain connects TRBV11-2 to TRBJ2-1, with a weak D call TRBD1 (6 bases). The CDR3 runs to 14 residues. Trimming pared 6 bases from V and 3 bases from J, leaving 12 bases between. Germline loops: CDR1 SGHAT, CDR2 FQNNGV. The CDR3 here is CASSSPRGYNEQFF. The CDR3 DNA reads TGTGCCAGCAGTTCTCCCAGGGGCTACAATGAGCAGTTCTTC.

This clonotype was counted at least ten times. J is TRBJ2-7 and V is TRBV20-1; tentatively, D is TRBD1 (5 bases). From germline, CDR1 is DFQATT and CDR2 SNEGSKA (reference sequence). The V gene lost 6 bases and the J gene lost 1 base, with 19 bases spanning the gap. The CDR3 is made up of 15 amino acids. CDR3 bases: TGCAGTGCGTTGCCTAGGGGCCCACTTTCCTACGAGCAGTACTTC. Its protein is CSALPRGPLSYEQYF.

This clonotype was observed a few times. The chain combines TRBV12-3 or TRBV12-4 with TRBJ2-3; D is uncertain. V was shortened by 5 bases and J by 6 bases, with 12 bases between the two germline ends. This CDR3 spans 13 amino acids. In nucleotides, the CDR3 is TGTGCCAGCAGTCCGATCCAGGTTGATACGCAGTATTTT. It yields the protein CASSPIQVDTQYF.

This clonotype was observed at least ten times. The chain joins TRBV29-1 to TRBJ2-3, with TRBD1 identical over 8 bases. V lost 6 bases and J lost 1; bases outside the gene matches: 3. Per the germline V gene, CDR1 is SQVTM and CDR2 is ANQGSEA. CDR3 length: 13 residues. CDR3 DNA: TGCAGCGTCAGGGGGCGCGGCACAGATACGCAGTATTTT. Amino acids: CSVRGRGTDTQYF.

The V and J genes are TRBV18 and TRBJ2-7; D is undetermined. Germline lookup yields CDR1 KGHSH and CDR2 LQKENI. The germline V and J ends were trimmed by 3 bases and 0 bases, with 6 bases remaining between them. This CDR3 has 13 residues. CDR3 sequence reads: CASSPPVSYEQYF. The CDR3 region has the DNA TGTGCCAGCTCACCCCCCGTCTCCTACGAGCAGTACTTC. The variable domain in full, completed from reference TRBV18 and TRBJ2-7, reads NAGVMQNPRHLVRRRGQEARLRCSPMKGHSHVYWYRQLPEEGLKFMVYLQKENIIDESGMPKERFSAEFPKEGPSILRIQQVVRGDSAAYFCASSPPVSYEQYFGPGTRLTVT.

This clonotype was observed a few times. The V and J genes are TRBV7-2 and TRBJ1-2, with D uncertain. Germline CDR1 reads SGHTA; CDR2 reads FQGNSA. Trimming took off 0 bases at V and 8 bases at J, with 10 bases between the two ends. The CDR3 sequence is 13 residues long. In nucleotides, the CDR3 is TGTGCCAGCAGCTTAGCCACGATCCTCGGCTACACCTTC. Protein product: CASSLATILGYTF.

Points on this clonotype: A read error is likely, as this CDR3 ends without the conserved phenylalanine or tryptophan. Because the CDR3's place on the DNA is in doubt, the DNA is left out and the CDR3 is given as listed by TCRdb. This chain joins TRBV5-6 and TRBJ2-1; the table's D call TRBD2 went unverified against the DNA. CDR1 is SGHDT and CDR2 is YYEEEE in the germline V gene. A total of 14 residues make up the CDR3, ends included. The CDR3 region is CASSPGTSGRALGL.

This clonotype was observed a few times. The chain joins TRBV5-1 to TRBJ2-7; 9 bases agree with TRBD1. With V trimmed by 5 bases and J by 4 bases, 19 bases remained unmatched. The germline gives CDR1 SGHRS, CDR2 YFSETQ. The CDR3 covers 18 residues. The CDR3 DNA follows: TGCGCCAGCAGGCAGGGACAGGGCTCGATAAGGGATTTATACGAGCAGTACTTC. Translation: CASRQGQGSIRDLYEQYF.

This clonotype appeared a few times. V is TRBV7-8 and J is TRBJ1-5; TRBD1 is a possible D gene (5 bases). Trimming took off 0 bases at V and 7 bases at J, with 16 bases between the two ends. Germline assignment: CDR1 SGHVS and CDR2 FQNEAQ. The CDR3 is 16 residues long. CDR3 bases: TGTGCCAGCAGCTTAGCGGACTCGCCAGGGTACCAGCCCCAGCATTTT. Translating gives CASSLADSPGYQPQHF.

This sequence joins TRBV7-9 and TRBJ2-7; 11 nucleotides agree with TRBD2. Germline V CDR1 and CDR2: SEHNR, FQNEAQ (reference sequence). V was clipped by 5 bases and J by 4 bases; unmatched bases: 10. The CDR3 consists of 16 residues. The CDR3 here is CASSHLAGGQKYEQYF. The DNA for the CDR3 is TGTGCCAGCAGCCATTTAGCGGGGGGGCAGAAGTACGAGCAGTACTTC.

The gene calls are TRBV3-1 and TRBJ2-2; no reliable D call. In germline, CDR1 is LGHDT, CDR2 YNNKEL (reference sequence). Trimming took off 2 bases at V and 7 bases at J, with 5 bases between the two ends. The CDR3 runs to 12 residues. Written as DNA, the CDR3 is TGTGCCAGCAGCCAACTCAGCGGGGAGCTGTTTTTT. It yields the protein CASSQLSGELFF. The variable domain in full, completed from reference TRBV3-1 and TRBJ2-2, reads DTAVSQTPKYLVTQMGNDKSIKCEQNLGHDTMYWYKQDSKKFLKIMFSYNNKELIINETVPNRFSPKSPDKAHLNLHINSLELGDSAVYFCASSQLSGELFFGEGSRLTVL.

The genes are TRBV6-6 and TRBJ2-7; 7 nucleotides line up with TRBD1. CDR1 and CDR2 from the germline V gene are MNHNY and SVGAGI (reference sequence). This CDR3 region has 13 residues. Germline trimming cut 6 bases from V and 1 base from J; bases unmatched to any gene: 3. As DNA, the CDR3 is TGTGCCAGCAGACAACAGGGGTCCTACGAGCAGTACTTC. Protein: CASRQQGSYEQYF.

J is TRBJ2-3 and V is TRBV7-8; D possibly corresponds to TRBD2 (5 bases). The V gene's germline CDR1 is SGHVS and CDR2 FQNEAQ. Trimming took off 4 bases at V and 5 bases at J, with 10 bases between the two ends. The CDR3 length is 13 residues. CDR3 nucleotide sequence: TGTGCCAGCAGCTCCGACTACATAGATACGCAGTATTTT. Translated, it gives CASSSDYIDTQYF.

This clonotype was counted between two and nine times. CDR3 in DNA: TGTGCCAGCAGCTTACGACAGGGCCTGTACAATGAGCAGTTCTTC. Translating it yields CASSLRQGLYNEQFF. The V and J genes are TRBV7-3 and TRBJ2-1; the match to TRBD1 covers 7 bases. The germline CDR1 and CDR2 sequences are SGHTA and FQGTGA. V was clipped by 2 bases and J by 4 bases; unmatched bases: 5. CDR3 length: 15 residues.

Only a few counts were recorded for this clonotype. The chain is built from TRBV20-1 and TRBJ2-7; D gene ambiguous. Germline CDR1 reads DFQATT; CDR2 reads SNEGSKA (reference sequence). V was shortened by 5 bases and J by 3 bases, with 14 bases between the two germline ends. This CDR3 region has 13 residues. The CDR3 DNA sequence: TGCAGTGCTCGCCCATCGGCCCGCTACGAGCAGTACTTC. Encoded protein: CSARPSARYEQYF.

V usage is TRBV5-6 and J usage is TRBJ1-6, with TRBD1 as a possible D gene (5 bases). The germline V gene has CDR1 SGHDT and CDR2 YYEEEE. V was trimmed by 4 bases and J by 9 bases, leaving 8 bases between them. The CDR3 contains 12 residues. The CDR3 DNA follows: TGTGCCAGCAGCGGGGCCTCTTCACCCCTCCACTTT. It yields the protein CASSGASSPLHF. The variable domain in full, with the rest retrieved from reference TRBV5-6 and TRBJ1-6, is DAGVTQSPTHLIKTRGQQVTLRCSPKSGHDTVSWYQQALGQGPQFIFQYYEEEERQRGNFPDRFSGHQFPNYSSELNVNALLLGDSALYLCASSGASSPLHFGNGTRLTVT.

The V call is TRBV2, the J call TRBJ2-5, with a weak D call TRBD2 (6 bases). The germline V gene encodes CDR1 SNHLY and CDR2 FYNNEI. With 8 bases removed from V and 7 bases from J, the gap between germline ends came to 17 bases. The CDR3 runs to 13 residues. The CDR3 coding sequence is TGTGCCAGCGGTACCGGAGGGCAGGGGACCCAGTACTTC. Translation: CASGTGGQGTQYF.

In its sample, this clonotype was seen a few times. The J gene is TRBJ2-2, the V gene TRBV2; D gene ambiguous. The CDR3 extends over 14 amino acids. From germline, CDR1 is SNHLY and CDR2 FYNNEI. V was cut by 2 bases and J by 7 bases, with 11 bases left in between. CDR3 nucleotide sequence: TGTGCCAGCAGTGAATTTGGTATTGACGGGGAGCTGTTTTTT. It specifies CASSEFGIDGELFF.

A word on this clonotype: The junction does not match germline at one end; this may be a read error. The chain uses TRBV20-1 and TRBJ1-1, with unresolved D. Germline lookup yields CDR1 DFQATT and CDR2 SNEGSKA (reference sequence). The CDR3 length is 16 residues. The CDR3 region is CSAQPSTRTMNNEAFF. CDR3 nucleotides: TGCAGTGCGCAACCATCGACACGTACCATGAACAATGAAGCTTTCTTT.

This clonotype was seen only a few times. The J gene is TRBJ2-7, the V gene TRBV29-1; perhaps TRBD2 as D (6 bases). The CDR3 length is 13 residues. The ends were cut back, 6 bases at V and 1 base at J, with 13 bases in the middle. CDR1 and CDR2 from the germline V gene are SQVTM and ANQGSEA. CDR3 sequence reads: CSVAAGKSYEQYF. In nucleotides, the CDR3 is TGCAGCGTCGCAGCGGGCAAGTCCTACGAGCAGTACTTC.

Many counts were recorded for this clonotype. J is TRBJ2-5 and V is TRBV9; 7 bases map to TRBD2. CDR1 SGDLS and CDR2 YYNGEE come from the germline V gene. CDR3 length: 14 amino acids. Losses at the gene ends were 0 bases for V and 3 bases for J; bases not matched to a gene: 2. CDR3 nucleotide sequence: TGTGCCAGCAGCGTAGGGGCGGGGGAAGAGACCCAGTACTTC. Amino acids: CASSVGAGEETQYF.